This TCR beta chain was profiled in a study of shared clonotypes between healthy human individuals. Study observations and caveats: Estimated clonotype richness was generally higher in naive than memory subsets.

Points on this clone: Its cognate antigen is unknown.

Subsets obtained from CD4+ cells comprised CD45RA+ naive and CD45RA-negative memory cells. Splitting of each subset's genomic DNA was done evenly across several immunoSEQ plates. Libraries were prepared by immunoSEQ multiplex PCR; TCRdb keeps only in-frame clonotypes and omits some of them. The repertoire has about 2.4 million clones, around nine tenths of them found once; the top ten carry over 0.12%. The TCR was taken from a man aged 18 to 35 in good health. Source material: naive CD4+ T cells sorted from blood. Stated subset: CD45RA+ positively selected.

The CDR3 nucleotides read TGTGCCTGGAGTGTAAACCTCCAAGAGACCCAGTACTTC. Translating gives CAWSVNLQETQYF. The chain carries TRBV30 and TRBJ2-5; D remains ambiguous. From germline, CDR1 is GTSNPN and CDR2 SVGIG (reference sequence). V shed 0 bases and J shed 1 base, with 6 bases lying between them. The CDR3 has 13 residues.